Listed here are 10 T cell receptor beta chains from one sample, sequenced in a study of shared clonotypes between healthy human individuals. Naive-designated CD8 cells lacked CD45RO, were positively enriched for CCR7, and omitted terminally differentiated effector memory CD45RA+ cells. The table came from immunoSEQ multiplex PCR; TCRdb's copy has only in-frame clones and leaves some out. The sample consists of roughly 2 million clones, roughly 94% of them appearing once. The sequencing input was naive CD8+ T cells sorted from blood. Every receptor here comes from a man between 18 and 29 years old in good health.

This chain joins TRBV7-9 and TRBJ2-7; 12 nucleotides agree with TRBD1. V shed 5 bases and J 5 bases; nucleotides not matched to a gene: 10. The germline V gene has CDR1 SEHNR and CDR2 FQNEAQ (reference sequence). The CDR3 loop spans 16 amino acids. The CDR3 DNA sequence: TGTGCCAGCAGCCCAGGAATGGGACAGGGGGCCCACGAGCAGTACTTC. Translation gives CASSPGMGQGAHEQYF. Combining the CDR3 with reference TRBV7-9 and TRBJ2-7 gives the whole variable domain DTGVSQNPRHKITKRGQNVTFRCDPISEHNRLYWYRQTLGQGPEFLTYFQNEAQLEKSRLLSDRFSAERPKGSFSTLEIQRTEQGDSAMYLCASSPGMGQGAHEQYFGPGTRLTVT.

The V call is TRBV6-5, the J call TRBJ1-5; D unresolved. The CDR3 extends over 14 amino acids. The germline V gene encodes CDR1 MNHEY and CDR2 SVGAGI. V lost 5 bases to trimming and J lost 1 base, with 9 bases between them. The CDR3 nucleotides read TGTGCCAGCAGTCCGATCGGGAGCAATCAGCCCCAGCATTTT. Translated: CASSPIGSNQPQHF.

The CDR3: CASSLRGTGEETQYF. The CDR3 nucleotides read TGTGCCAGCAGCTTGAGAGGGACAGGGGAAGAGACCCAGTACTTC. The genes are TRBV7-3 and TRBJ2-5; 10 bases fit TRBD1. In germline, CDR1 is SGHTA, CDR2 FQGTGA. This CDR3 has 15 residues. V was clipped by 3 bases and J by 3 bases; unmatched bases: 4.

In DNA form, the CDR3 reads TGTGCCAGCAGCTTACGTGTAATAGCAAGGCAAGAGACCCAGTACTTC. It translates to CASSLRVIARQETQYF. The chain has TRBV5-6 and TRBJ2-5, with no clear D. Germline V CDR1 and CDR2: SGHDT, YYEEEE. V was cut by 2 bases and J by 2 bases, with 16 bases left in between. This CDR3 has 16 residues.

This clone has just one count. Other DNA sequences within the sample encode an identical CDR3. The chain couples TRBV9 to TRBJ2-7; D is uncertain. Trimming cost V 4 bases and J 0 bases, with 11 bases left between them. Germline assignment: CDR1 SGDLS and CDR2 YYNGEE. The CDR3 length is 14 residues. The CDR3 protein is CASSPGPSSYEQYF. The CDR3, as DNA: TGTGCCAGCAGCCCCGGACCCAGCTCCTACGAGCAGTACTTC.

In DNA, the CDR3 is TGTGCCAGCAGTTTAGTAGGGACAGGTTACAATGAGCAGTTCTTC. This codes for CASSLVGTGYNEQFF. V and J are TRBV27 and TRBJ2-1; 8 nucleotides agree with TRBD1. CDR3 length: 15 amino acids. V dropped 2 bases and J dropped 4; count of bases not matched to a gene: 4. Per germline, CDR1 MNHEY and CDR2 SMNVEV (reference sequence).

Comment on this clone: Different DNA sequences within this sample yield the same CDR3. The CDR3 DNA follows: TGCGCCAGCAGCCACGGACTAGCCCTCTCCTACGAGCAGTACTTC. Its translation is CASSHGLALSYEQYF. This chain connects TRBV4-1 to TRBJ2-7; TRBD2 agrees at 8 bases. Germline assignment: CDR1 MGHRA and CDR2 YSYEKL. V shed 3 bases, J shed 0 bases, and the junction held 4 bases outside the gene matches. The CDR3 is 15 residues long.

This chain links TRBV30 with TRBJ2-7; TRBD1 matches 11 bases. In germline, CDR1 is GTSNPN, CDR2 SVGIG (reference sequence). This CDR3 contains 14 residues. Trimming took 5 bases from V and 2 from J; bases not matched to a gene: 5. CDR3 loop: CAWGTGQGAYEQYF. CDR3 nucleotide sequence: TGTGCCTGGGGAACGGGACAGGGGGCCTACGAGCAGTACTTC.

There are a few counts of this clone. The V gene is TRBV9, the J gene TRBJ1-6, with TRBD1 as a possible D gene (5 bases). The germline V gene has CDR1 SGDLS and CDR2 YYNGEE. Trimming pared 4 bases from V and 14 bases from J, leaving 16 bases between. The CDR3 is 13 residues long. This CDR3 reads CASSPGTEATLHF. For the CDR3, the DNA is TGTGCCAGCAGCCCCGGGACGGAGGCTACCCTCCACTTT.

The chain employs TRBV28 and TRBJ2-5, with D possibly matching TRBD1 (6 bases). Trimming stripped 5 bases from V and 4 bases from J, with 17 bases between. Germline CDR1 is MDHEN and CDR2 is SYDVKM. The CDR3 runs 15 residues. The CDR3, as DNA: TGTGCCAGCAGTCGGCCCCTTACAGGGTTAGAGACCCAGTACTTC. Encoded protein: CASSRPLTGLETQYF.